A single sample is the source of the 17 T cell receptor beta chains below, sequenced in a study of beta chain features in type 1 diabetes. Expressed TCRB transcripts were sequenced, since all the RNA that had been isolated was reverse transcribed. This table comes from immunoSEQ multiplex PCR, and its TCRdb copy is limited to in-frame clones, with some not included. The sample carries around 430,000 clones, over 25% recorded once. The sample comprised naive CD4+ T cells from blood. These receptors all stem from a man aged 18 to 35 in good health.

The chain employs TRBV5-1 and TRBJ2-7; D unclear. The germline V and J ends were trimmed by 6 bases and 0 bases, with 13 bases remaining between them. The germline gives CDR1 SGHRS, CDR2 YFSETQ. CDR3 length equals 14 residues. The CDR3 protein is CASIWSPGSYEQYF. DNA for the CDR3: TGCGCCAGCATTTGGTCTCCTGGCTCCTACGAGCAGTACTTC. Full variable domain (missing parts from reference TRBV5-1 and TRBJ2-7): KAGVTQTPRYLIKTRGQQVTLSCSPISGHRSVSWYQQTPGQGLQFLFEYFSETQRNKGNFPGRFSGRQFSNSRSEMNVSTLELGDSALYLCASIWSPGSYEQYFGPGTRLTVT.

The gene calls are TRBV7-9 and TRBJ2-1, with TRBD1 matching over 9 bases. Germline V CDR1 and CDR2: SEHNR, FQNEAQ (reference sequence). The CDR3 extends over 15 amino acids. V lost 4 bases, J lost 6 bases, and 7 bases stayed unmatched. Here the CDR3 DNA reads TGTGCCAGCAGCTATCCGGGACAGGGAATCAATGAGCAGTTCTTC. Protein sequence: CASSYPGQGINEQFF.

There are a few counts of this clone. The chain joins TRBV18 to TRBJ2-7; D may be TRBD1 or TRBD2 (5 bases each). The CDR3 spans 15 residues. Deletions cut 5 bases from V and 7 bases from J, with 21 bases between. Germline CDR1 is KGHSH and CDR2 is LQKENI. The CDR3 sequence: CASSTYFRGKEEQYF. For the CDR3, the DNA is TGTGCCAGCTCAACGTACTTCCGGGGCAAGGAGGAGCAGTACTTC.

The chain is built from TRBV7-6 and TRBJ2-4, with a tentative D call TRBD1 (7 bases). CDR1 and CDR2 from the germline V gene are SGHVS and FNYEAQ. The CDR3 contains 17 residues. V gave up 0 bases and J gave up 0 bases, with 12 bases separating them. CDR3 nucleotides: TGTGCCAGCAGCTTAGCGCGGGACAGCTTAGCCAAAAACATTCAGTACTTC. Its translation: CASSLARDSLAKNIQYF.

CDR3 sequence: CASGSVRGYNEQFF. In DNA form, the CDR3 reads TGTGCCAGCGGGAGCGTCAGGGGCTACAATGAGCAGTTCTTC. This chain links TRBV2 with TRBJ2-1; maybe TRBD1 (6 bases). V was cut by 8 bases and J by 3 bases, with 14 bases left in between. CDR1 and CDR2 (germline): SNHLY, FYNNEI. CDR3 size: 14 residues.

The chain combines TRBV29-1 with TRBJ1-1; TRBD1 aligns across 7 bases. There are 13 residues in the CDR3. V shed 6 bases, J shed 3 bases, and the junction held 7 bases outside the gene matches. Germline V gene lookup returns CDR1 SQVTM and CDR2 ANQGSEA. Here the CDR3 DNA reads TGCAGCGTGCTAAGGGACAGAGACACTGAAGCTTTCTTT. This codes for CSVLRDRDTEAFF.

This chain connects TRBV30 to TRBJ2-7, with TRBD2 as a possible D gene (6 bases). There are 13 residues in the CDR3. Germline CDR1 reads GTSNPN; CDR2 reads SVGIG (reference sequence). Trimming left V 2 bases short and J 4 bases short, with 12 bases between. The CDR3 nucleotides are TGTGCCTGGAGTCTGCCCGGGAGATACGAGCAGTACTTC. Translating it yields CAWSLPGRYEQYF.

CDR3 sequence reads: CASSFHDTQYF. DNA for the CDR3: TGTGCCAGCAGCTTCCATGATACGCAGTATTTT. J is TRBJ2-3 and V is TRBV7-2; D is uncertain. Trimming shortened V by 3 bases and J by 6 bases, and 4 bases separated the two germline ends. The germline V gene encodes CDR1 SGHTA and CDR2 FQGNSA. The CDR3 has 11 amino acids.

V and J are TRBV5-1 and TRBJ2-3; TRBD1 agrees at 9 bases. V shed 4 bases, J shed 1 base, and the junction held 4 bases outside the gene matches. The CDR3 contains 15 residues. Germline lookup yields CDR1 SGHRS and CDR2 YFSETQ. The DNA of the CDR3 is TGCGCCAGCAGCGCCGGGACAGGGCGCACAGATACGCAGTATTTT. Protein product: CASSAGTGRTDTQYF.

This rearrangement joins TRBV29-1 to TRBJ2-1, with 8 bases identical to TRBD2. With V trimmed by 4 bases and J by 9 bases, 11 bases remained unmatched. CDR1 is SQVTM, CDR2 ANQGSEA, per germline. The CDR3 has 14 amino acids. The CDR3 loop is CSVAPNFREGEQFF. The CDR3, as DNA: TGCAGCGTTGCCCCCAATTTTCGGGAGGGTGAGCAGTTCTTC.

The chain links TRBV30 to TRBJ1-1; tentative D call: TRBD1 (5 bases). The CDR3 spans 13 residues. Germline V lookup: CDR1 GTSNPN, CDR2 SVGIG (reference sequence). The V and J ends lost 4 bases and 4 bases respectively, with 13 bases between them. The CDR3 sequence is CAWTGVGRTEAFF. The CDR3 DNA follows: TGTGCCTGGACCGGGGTGGGACGCACTGAAGCTTTCTTT.

The rearrangement uses TRBV30 and TRBJ1-2; no clear D gene. Germline loops: CDR1 GTSNPN, CDR2 SVGIG (reference sequence). The CDR3 is made up of 11 amino acids. The V end lost 4 bases, the J end lost 8 bases, and 11 bases lay between the germline ends. The CDR3 reads CAWNVQRGYTF. CDR3 DNA: TGTGCCTGGAACGTTCAGAGGGGCTACACCTTC. Looking up the rest from reference TRBV30 and TRBJ1-2 gives the full variable domain: SQTIHQWPATLVQPVGSPLSLECTVEGTSNPNLYWYRQAAGRGLQLLFYSVGIGQISSEVPQNLSASRPQDRQFILSSKKLLLSDSGFYLCAWNVQRGYTFGSGTRLTVV.

The chain has TRBV30 and TRBJ2-7; tentatively, D is TRBD2 (5 bases). The germline V gene has CDR1 GTSNPN and CDR2 SVGIG (reference sequence). The CDR3 totals 15 residues. V gave up 2 bases and J gave up 1 base, with 15 bases separating them. The chain's CDR3 is CAWSHPSPGSYEQYF. In DNA form, the CDR3 reads TGTGCCTGGAGTCACCCTTCCCCGGGGTCCTACGAGCAGTACTTC.

V and J are TRBV19 and TRBJ2-6; D gene ambiguous. The V and J ends lost 5 bases and 0 bases respectively, with 5 bases between them. Germline CDR1 and CDR2: LNHDA and SQIVND (reference sequence). The CDR3 has 14 amino acids. CDR3 sequence (DNA): TGTGCCAGTAGTTACTTCTCTGGGGCCAACGTCCTGACTTTC. Translation: CASSYFSGANVLTF.

The rearrangement uses TRBV4-3 and TRBJ2-5, with D perhaps TRBD1 or TRBD2 (5 bases each). The V end lost 0 bases, the J end lost 5 bases, and 13 bases lay between the germline ends. The CDR3 spans 15 residues. Germline CDR1 reads LGHNA; CDR2 reads YSLEER. Here the CDR3 reads CASSQEWGIRETQYF. DNA of the CDR3: TGCGCCAGCAGCCAAGAATGGGGGATAAGGGAGACCCAGTACTTC.

This clone turned up a few times. The J gene is TRBJ2-7, the V gene TRBV18; D may match TRBD1 or TRBD2 (5 bases each). The CDR3 has 14 residues. Germline loops: CDR1 KGHSH, CDR2 LQKENI. The ends were cut back, 3 bases at V and 1 base at J, with 10 bases in the middle. In DNA, the CDR3 is TGTGCCAGCTCACCGAGGGGAGAGTCCTACGAGCAGTACTTC. Protein: CASSPRGESYEQYF.

This clone was seen a few times. V usage is TRBV25-1 and J usage is TRBJ1-2; the D gene is possibly TRBD1 (5 bases). Germline V gene lookup returns CDR1 MGHDK and CDR2 SYGVNS. CDR3 length equals 17 residues. V lost 4 bases and J lost 0, with 18 bases in between. CDR3 in amino acids: CASSGYKTTGANYGYTF. The CDR3 DNA follows: TGTGCCAGCAGTGGATATAAGACTACGGGGGCTAACTATGGCTACACCTTC.